These 27 T cell receptor beta chains were all obtained from the same sample, sequenced in a study of T cell responses to AZD1222 COVID-19 vaccine. Measured with immunoSEQ multiplex PCR; TCRdb has only the in-frame clones, and not every one. The sample shows approximately 150,000 clones, around 92% of them seen only once. The material sequenced was peripheral blood, taken after recovery from COVID-19. The receptors were sampled from an adult who had recovered from COVID-19.

This clone has a single count. The chain uses TRBV3-1 (or the pseudogene TRBV3-2) and TRBJ2-1; TRBD2 matches at 11 bases. Germline V gene lookup returns CDR1 LGHDT and CDR2 YNNKEL (reference sequence). Trimming took 1 base from V and 8 from J; bases not matched to a gene: 7. This CDR3 is built from 16 residues. CDR3 amino acids: CASSQVGTSGEHEQFF. The DNA for the CDR3 is TGTGCCAGCAGCCAAGTGGGGACTAGCGGCGAGCATGAGCAGTTCTTC.

This chain joins TRBV9 and TRBJ1-6, with a tentative D call TRBD1 (6 bases). Per the germline V gene, CDR1 is SGDLS and CDR2 is YYNGEE. The CDR3 totals 15 residues. With 4 bases removed from V and 10 bases from J, the gap between germline ends came to 18 bases. CDR3 DNA: TGTGCCAGCAGCCTCCTATCAGGAGGACAGTCACCCCTCCACTTT. Its translation is CASSLLSGGQSPLHF.

This chain connects TRBV3-1 (or the pseudogene TRBV3-2) to TRBJ2-7; D is possibly TRBD2 (5 bases). Germline V gene sequence: CDR1 LGHDT, CDR2 YNNKEL (reference sequence). V lost 4 bases and J 4 bases, leaving 8 bases between the germline ends. The CDR3 has 12 residues. CDR3 coding DNA: TGTGCCAGCAGCCTTTCGGGGTACGAGCAGTACTTC. It encodes CASSLSGYEQYF.

This clone was seen only once. The CDR3 DNA is TGTGCCAGCAACGAGGGGATCGATGGCTACACCTTC. Amino acid sequence: CASNEGIDGYTF. The rearrangement joins TRBV28 to TRBJ1-2, with D tentatively TRBD1 (5 bases). The V end lost 7 bases, the J end lost 6 bases, and 12 bases lay between the germline ends. The CDR3 extends over 12 amino acids. Looked up from germline, CDR1 is MDHEN and CDR2 is SYDVKM.

The table lists this clone with a count of one. The chain links TRBV27 to TRBJ1-6; the D gene is possibly TRBD1 (6 bases). The germline gives CDR1 MNHEY, CDR2 SMNVEV (reference sequence). The CDR3 has 15 residues. The V and J ends lost 5 bases and 7 bases respectively, with 15 bases between them. The DNA of the CDR3 is TGTGCCAGCAGTACTAGACAGGCCCGGAATTCACCCCTCCACTTT. Encoded protein: CASSTRQARNSPLHF.

The gene calls are TRBV24-1 and TRBJ2-2, with D maybe TRBD2 (6 bases). CDR1 KGHDR and CDR2 SFDVKD come from the germline V gene. V was trimmed by 7 bases and J by 8 bases, leaving 16 bases between them. The CDR3 length is 14 residues. The DNA of the CDR3 is TGTGCCACCAGAAGTGGCGGGGTTGGAGGGGAGCTGTTTTTT. Translated: CATRSGGVGGELFF.

The chain employs TRBV5-8 and TRBJ1-1, with D unclear. Germline values: CDR1 SGHTS, CDR2 YDEGEE. The length of the CDR3 is 13 residues. V dropped 6 bases and J dropped 5 bases, with 14 bases sitting between them. CDR3 protein: CASTLIRRTEAFF. CDR3 bases: TGTGCCAGCACCCTAATCCGGAGGACTGAAGCTTTCTTT. Full variable domain (outside the CDR3, taken from reference TRBV5-8 and TRBJ1-1): EAGVTQSPTHLIKTRGQQATLRCSPISGHTSVYWYQQALGLGLQFLLWYDEGEERNRGNFPPRFSGRQFPNYSSELNVNALELEDSALYLCASTLIRRTEAFFGQGTRLTVV.

This sequence joins TRBV5-1 and TRBJ1-5, with a weak D call TRBD1 (6 bases). Trimming shortened V by 4 bases and J by 6 bases, and 17 bases separated the two germline ends. CDR3 length equals 15 residues. The germline CDR1 and CDR2 sequences are SGHRS and YFSETQ. The CDR3 protein is CASSPRGGAVQPQHF. The CDR3 DNA is TGCGCCAGCAGCCCCCGAGGGGGGGCTGTTCAGCCCCAGCATTTT.

The chain couples TRBV5-1 to TRBJ2-7; unclear D gene. CDR1 and CDR2 (germline): SGHRS, YFSETQ. Trimming took 5 bases from V and 6 from J, leaving 9 bases between them. This CDR3 region has 11 residues. The CDR3 DNA reads TGCGCCAGCAGAGGAACGGGCGAGCAGTACTTC. Translation gives CASRGTGEQYF.

This rearrangement joins TRBV28 to TRBJ1-2, with D perhaps matching TRBD1 (5 bases). The V end was cut by 6 bases, the J end by 4 bases, with 18 bases between. The CDR3 runs to 15 residues. Germline CDR1 MDHEN, CDR2 SYDVKM. The CDR3 loop reads CASSPTGTVAYGYTF. The CDR3 DNA is TGTGCCAGCAGCCCAACCGGGACCGTCGCCTATGGCTACACCTTC.

The genes are TRBV19 and TRBJ2-3, with unresolved D. Germline CDR1 is LNHDA and CDR2 is SQIVND (reference sequence). The CDR3 has 14 amino acids. The ends were cut back, 2 bases at V and 3 bases at J, with 9 bases in the middle. The CDR3 sequence is CASSILGLTDTQYF. The CDR3 DNA sequence: TGTGCCAGTAGTATATTGGGTTTGACAGATACGCAGTATTTT.

This clone was recorded once. V usage is TRBV6-4 and J usage is TRBJ1-1, with TRBD1 as a possible D gene (5 bases). V shed 3 bases and J shed 4 bases, with 12 bases lying between them. In germline, CDR1 is MRHNA, CDR2 SNTAGT. The CDR3 is 14 amino acids. CDR3 loop: CASSEGGGGTEAFF. CDR3 bases: TGTGCCAGCAGTGAAGGTGGGGGAGGCACTGAAGCTTTCTTT.

CDR3 in DNA: TGTGCCAGCAGCAAAGTTGACACCTCCTACGAGCAGTACTTC. It encodes CASSKVDTSYEQYF. The chain has TRBV21-1 and TRBJ2-7; the table calls TRBD1, which could not be checked here. TRBV21-1 is reported as a pseudogene. The CDR3 totals 14 residues.

The CDR3 is CASSSWGELAGGQRADTQYF. CDR3 coding DNA: TGTGCCAGCAGCTCGTGGGGGGAGCTAGCGGGAGGACAACGGGCAGATACGCAGTATTTT. The V and J genes are TRBV7-3 and TRBJ2-3, with 11 bases that match TRBD2. Germline trimming cut 4 bases from V and 4 bases from J; bases unmatched to any gene: 19. This CDR3 has 20 residues. Germline assignment: CDR1 SGHTA and CDR2 FQGTGA.

The chain recombines TRBV5-1 with TRBJ2-7; no clear D gene. The CDR3 runs 16 residues. Germline values: CDR1 SGHRS, CDR2 YFSETQ. Trimming stripped 4 bases from V and 2 bases from J, with 19 bases between. The CDR3 nucleotides are TGCGCCAGCAGCCTGGAAGCAGTTCCTATCGCCTACGAGCAGTACTTC. The encoded protein is CASSLEAVPIAYEQYF.

This chain joins TRBV28 and TRBJ2-7; D possibly matches TRBD1 or TRBD2 (5 bases each). V was trimmed by 8 bases and J by 5 bases, leaving 16 bases between them. Germline loops: CDR1 MDHEN, CDR2 SYDVKM. This CDR3 is built from 13 residues. The CDR3 bases are TGTGCCAGCCGGGATGGGACCGTTGACGAGCAGTACTTC. Its protein is CASRDGTVDEQYF.

The V gene is TRBV29-1, the J gene TRBJ1-1; 11 nucleotides agree with TRBD1. After removal of 4 bases from V and 5 bases from J, the junction contained 9 bases not matched to a gene. In germline, CDR1 is SQVTM, CDR2 ANQGSEA. This CDR3 comprises 15 residues. The CDR3 region is CSVGYGQGATTEAFF. CDR3 DNA: TGCAGCGTTGGGTATGGACAGGGGGCTACGACTGAAGCTTTCTTT.

The chain is built from TRBV6-5 and TRBJ1-6; D possibly corresponds to TRBD1 (6 bases). Germline CDR1 and CDR2: MNHEY and SVGAGI. The ends were cut back, 7 bases at V and 6 bases at J, with 10 bases in the middle. The CDR3 covers 13 residues. CDR3 sequence: CASKQGANSPLHF. The CDR3 region has the DNA TGTGCCAGCAAACAGGGAGCTAATTCACCCCTCCACTTT.

V gene TRBV11-2 combines with J gene TRBJ1-1; no clear D gene. V shed 5 bases and J shed 2 bases, with 6 bases lying between them. Germline V gene sequence: CDR1 SGHAT, CDR2 FQNNGV. CDR3 size: 12 residues. The CDR3 protein is CASSPINTEAFF. CDR3 nucleotide sequence: TGTGCCAGCAGCCCTATAAACACTGAAGCTTTCTTT.

This clone was seen only a few times. The chain is built from TRBV7-6 and TRBJ2-7; 10 bases match TRBD1. The CDR3 spans 16 residues. With 5 bases clipped from V and 5 bases from J, the junction kept 12 bases outside the gene matches. The germline V gene encodes CDR1 SGHVS and CDR2 FNYEAQ. CDR3 protein: CASSLPPGGTGDEQYF. For the CDR3, the DNA is TGTGCCAGCAGCCTACCCCCGGGGGGGACAGGGGACGAGCAGTACTTC.

The V call is TRBV7-9, the J call TRBJ1-1; 10 bases map to TRBD1. Looked up from germline, CDR1 is SEHNR and CDR2 is FQNEAQ (reference sequence). This CDR3 is built from 14 residues. With 2 bases clipped from V and 7 bases from J, the junction kept 4 bases outside the gene matches. Here the CDR3 reads CASSLQTGGGEAFF. Written as DNA, the CDR3 is TGTGCCAGCAGCTTACAGACAGGGGGCGGTGAAGCTTTCTTT.

This sequence joins TRBV29-1 and TRBJ2-7, with TRBD2 matching over 7 bases. CDR1 is SQVTM and CDR2 is ANQGSEA in the germline V gene. The trim removed 6 bases at V and 6 bases at J, leaving 8 bases unmatched. This CDR3 has 12 residues. This CDR3 reads CSVMGGRAEQYF. The DNA for the CDR3 is TGCAGCGTGATGGGAGGGCGGGCCGAGCAGTACTTC.

The V call is TRBV5-1, the J call TRBJ2-5, with 9 bases that match TRBD2. J was trimmed by 5 bases and V by 5 bases; bases with no gene match: 7. CDR1 SGHRS and CDR2 YFSETQ come from the germline V gene. The CDR3 runs to 14 residues. The CDR3 region has the DNA TGCGCCAGCAGTTCGAGGACTAGCGAGGAGACCCAGTACTTC. This encodes CASSSRTSEETQYF. Filled out from reference TRBV5-1 and TRBJ2-5, the complete variable domain reads KAGVTQTPRYLIKTRGQQVTLSCSPISGHRSVSWYQQTPGQGLQFLFEYFSETQRNKGNFPGRFSGRQFSNSRSEMNVSTLELGDSALYLCASSSRTSEETQYFGPGTRLLVL.

This clone was observed a few times. The chain combines TRBV7-9 with TRBJ2-5, with a tentative D call TRBD1 (5 bases). The ends were cut back, 1 base at V and 6 bases at J, with 9 bases in the middle. The CDR3 extends over 13 amino acids. Looked up from germline, CDR1 is SEHNR and CDR2 is FQNEAQ (reference sequence). CDR3 protein: CASSLGGGQTQYF. Here the CDR3 DNA reads TGTGCCAGCAGCTTAGGGGGCGGTCAGACCCAGTACTTC.

The gene calls are TRBV6-1 and TRBJ2-1; 9 nucleotides agree with TRBD2. The CDR3 loop spans 16 amino acids. Germline trimming cut 8 bases from V and 9 bases from J; bases unmatched to any gene: 17. Germline V CDR1 and CDR2: MNHNS, SASEGT. In nucleotides, the CDR3 is TGTGCCAGCGGTGGGCGCGGCCCTAGCGGGACGGGTGAGCAGTTCTTC. Amino acids: CASGGRGPSGTGEQFF.

This chain uses TRBV5-1 with TRBJ2-7; 8 bases agree with TRBD1. The J segment lost 7 bases and the V segment lost 4 bases, leaving 13 bases of the junction unmatched. The CDR3 loop spans 15 amino acids. Germline CDR1 reads SGHRS; CDR2 reads YFSETQ. CDR3 in DNA: TGCGCCAGCAGCAAGGGACAGGTACCCTCAGAAGAGCAGTACTTC. This encodes CASSKGQVPSEEQYF.

V gene TRBV7-2 combines with J gene TRBJ2-7, with TRBD1 matching 8 bases. The CDR3 extends over 14 amino acids. Germline V lookup: CDR1 SGHTA, CDR2 FQGNSA. V lost 4 bases, J lost 3 bases, and 5 bases stayed unmatched. CDR3 residues: CASSSGQGSYEQYF. CDR3 DNA: TGTGCCAGCAGCTCTGGACAGGGAAGCTACGAGCAGTACTTC.